The 21 T cell receptor beta chains below come from one sample, sequenced in a study of control samples from healthy donors and cancer patients. Profiling relied on immunoSEQ multiplex PCR, and the TCRdb table lists in-frame clones only, not all of them. In the table there are approximately 150,000 clones, 96% of which are singletons. The specimen sequenced was blood. The source is a woman aged 25 to 39 in good health.

The V and J genes are TRBV7-3 and TRBJ2-2; the D call may be TRBD1 or TRBD2 (5 bases each). This CDR3 is built from 16 residues. Between the trimmed V and J ends, which lost 0 bases and 6 bases, there was a span of 14 bases. The germline V gene has CDR1 SGHTA and CDR2 FQGTGA. CDR3 sequence: CASSLTSGTNAGELFF. The CDR3 nucleotides read TGTGCCAGCAGCTTAACATCCGGGACCAACGCCGGGGAGCTGTTTTTT.

V is TRBV4-1 and J is TRBJ2-2; the D call may be TRBD1 or TRBD2 (5 bases each). This CDR3 is built from 17 residues. Germline V CDR1 and CDR2: MGHRA, YSYEKL. V was shortened by 3 bases and J by 4 bases, with 18 bases between the two germline ends. Here the CDR3 reads CASSQAAWDQSTGELFF. CDR3 DNA: TGCGCCAGCAGCCAGGCCGCGTGGGACCAGAGCACCGGGGAGCTGTTTTTT.

As for this clone: At one end the junction does not follow the germline gene, possibly because of a read error. This chain links TRBV7-7 with TRBJ2-1; 10 bases align to TRBD1. The CDR3 sequence is 15 residues long. The germline V gene encodes CDR1 SSHAT and CDR2 FNYEAQ (reference sequence). CDR3 nucleotides: TGTGCTAGCAGCACTGGGACAGGGGCCTACAATGAGCAGTTCTTC. It codes for CASSTGTGAYNEQFF.

The gene calls are TRBV7-9 and TRBJ2-7, with D tentatively TRBD1 or TRBD2 (6 bases each). This CDR3 has 14 residues. Germline CDR1 reads SEHNR; CDR2 reads FQNEAQ (reference sequence). V was cut by 1 base and J by 5 bases, with 12 bases left in between. The CDR3 loop reads CASSLGGGSHEQYF. CDR3 in DNA: TGTGCCAGCAGCTTAGGAGGGGGGTCCCACGAGCAGTACTTC.

This clone has more than one count but fewer than ten. V gene TRBV10-3 combines with J gene TRBJ1-1; D is ambiguous. The V and J ends lost 10 bases and 5 bases respectively, with 11 bases between them. Looked up from germline, CDR1 is ENHRY and CDR2 is SYGVKD. CDR3 size: 11 residues. CDR3 in amino acids: CATSGRTEAFF. CDR3 in DNA: TGTGCCACCTCCGGGCGGACTGAAGCTTTCTTT.

CDR3 sequence (DNA): TGTGCCAGCAGCTTAGTTCCACCGAACACCGGGGAGCTGTTTTTT. It is translated as CASSLVPPNTGELFF. The chain uses TRBV13 and TRBJ2-2; D is unresolved. The CDR3 covers 15 residues. Trimming shortened V by 1 base and J by 0 bases, and 6 bases separated the two germline ends. Germline V gives CDR1 PRHDT, CDR2 FYEKMQ (reference sequence).

CDR3 amino acids: CASSRAGGWDTEAFF. CDR3 nucleotides: TGTGCCAGCAGTCGGGCAGGGGGCTGGGACACTGAAGCTTTCTTT. The chain recombines TRBV6-5 with TRBJ1-1; 8 bases are a match to TRBD1. Germline CDR1 and CDR2: MNHEY and SVGAGI. V was pared by 5 bases and J by 3 bases, with 8 bases of the junction left unmatched. The CDR3 extends over 15 amino acids.

The chain is built from TRBV5-4 and TRBJ2-6; D ambiguous. The CDR3 is made up of 16 amino acids. Trimming removed 4 bases at V and 2 bases at J, with 13 bases between. Germline assignment: CDR1 SGHNT and CDR2 YYREEE (reference sequence). Here the CDR3 reads CASSPPPAAGANVLTF. The CDR3 bases are TGTGCCAGCAGCCCCCCTCCGGCGGCTGGGGCCAACGTCCTGACTTTC.

V and J are TRBV20-1 and TRBJ1-2; a weak D match, TRBD1 (5 bases). V lost 3 bases and J 1 base, leaving 15 bases between the germline ends. CDR3 length equals 15 residues. Germline V lookup: CDR1 DFQATT, CDR2 SNEGSKA (reference sequence). This chain's CDR3 is CSASFGASLNYGYTF. Written as DNA, the CDR3 is TGCAGTGCTAGTTTTGGGGCCAGTCTTAACTATGGCTACACCTTC.

J is TRBJ2-1 and V is TRBV28, with 7 bases aligning to TRBD2. There are 16 residues in the CDR3. Germline CDR1 is MDHEN and CDR2 is SYDVKM. Unmatched junction bases numbered 9, after V lost 6 bases and J lost 1 base. This CDR3 is CASSGRSGDSYNEQFF. The CDR3 DNA is TGTGCCAGCAGCGGCCGAAGCGGGGATTCCTACAATGAGCAGTTCTTC.

This clone appeared a few times. The same CDR3 can be traced to other DNA sequences in this sample. This rearrangement joins TRBV28 to TRBJ1-1, with D possibly TRBD1 on 5 matching bases. Germline CDR1 MDHEN, CDR2 SYDVKM. V was trimmed by 6 bases and J by 1 base, leaving 12 bases between them. The CDR3 has 14 residues. CDR3 amino acids: CASSLGGSNTEAFF. The DNA of the CDR3 is TGTGCCAGCAGCCTGGGGGGGTCGAACACTGAAGCTTTCTTT.

The genes are TRBV28 and TRBJ1-2; D remains unclear. V was clipped by 8 bases and J by 2 bases, with 6 bases between them. The CDR3 sequence is 11 residues long. Germline CDR1 reads MDHEN; CDR2 reads SYDVKM. DNA of the CDR3: TGTGCCAGCGAGATAAACTATGGCTACACCTTC. Protein product: CASEINYGYTF.

This sequence joins TRBV7-9 and TRBJ2-1; no definite D call. V was clipped by 2 bases and J by 15 bases, with 26 bases between them. This CDR3 comprises 16 residues. Germline-derived CDR1 and CDR2 are SEHNR and FQNEAQ (reference sequence). The CDR3 region has the DNA TGTGCCAGCAGCTTATACGGGTCAGTAAGACTGTCGCGTCTGTTCTTC. Protein sequence: CASSLYGSVRLSRLFF. Based on the CDR3 plus reference TRBV7-9 and TRBJ2-1, the full variable domain is DTGVSQNPRHKITKRGQNVTFRCDPISEHNRLYWYRQTLGQGPEFLTYFQNEAQLEKSRLLSDRFSAERPKGSFSTLEIQRTEQGDSAMYLCASSLYGSVRLSRLFFGPGTRLTVL.

The chain uses TRBV9 and TRBJ2-1; 7 nucleotides match TRBD1. Germline V lookup: CDR1 SGDLS, CDR2 YYNGEE. The ends lost 4 bases at V and 6 bases at J; junction bases unmatched: 7. This CDR3 has 14 amino acids. The CDR3 spells CASSIIRDSNEQFF. The CDR3 nucleotides are TGTGCCAGCAGCATCATCCGGGACAGCAATGAGCAGTTCTTC.

A single count supports this clone. The chain carries TRBV6-4 and TRBJ2-1; TRBD1 aligns across 7 bases. V shed 5 bases, J shed 6 bases, and the junction held 10 bases outside the gene matches. This CDR3 has 15 amino acids. CDR1 MRHNA and CDR2 SNTAGT come from the germline V gene. This chain's CDR3 is CASSKETGLTNEQFF. The DNA of the CDR3 is TGTGCCAGCAGTAAAGAGACAGGGCTTACCAATGAGCAGTTCTTC.

The chain carries TRBV7-9 and TRBJ2-5; D is possibly TRBD1 (8 bases). Looked up from germline, CDR1 is SEHNR and CDR2 is FQNEAQ (reference sequence). V was pared by 6 bases and J by 4 bases, with 18 bases between. CDR3 length: 15 residues. The CDR3 here is CASSTGGGEVETQYF. CDR3 sequence (DNA): TGTGCCAGCAGTACAGGGGGAGGGGAGGTAGAGACCCAGTACTTC.

V usage is TRBV30 and J usage is TRBJ2-1, with a possible D match to TRBD2 (5 bases). Trimming pared 0 bases from V and 10 bases from J, leaving 13 bases between. The germline CDR1 and CDR2 sequences are GTSNPN and SVGIG (reference sequence). This CDR3 has 13 amino acids. CDR3 nucleotide sequence: TGTGCCTGGAGTGTATATTCGGGGAAGGAGCAGTTCTTC. This translates into CAWSVYSGKEQFF.

This chain uses TRBV2 with TRBJ2-3, with D unclear. With 6 bases removed from V and 3 bases from J, the gap between germline ends came to 7 bases. The germline CDR1 and CDR2 sequences are SNHLY and FYNNEI. This CDR3 spans 12 amino acids. CDR3 in amino acids: CASRRETDTQYF. CDR3 DNA sequence: TGTGCCAGCAGACGAGAGACAGATACGCAGTATTTT.

The rearrangement links TRBV6-5 to TRBJ1-2; D is unclear. Germline V gene data show CDR1 as MNHEY and CDR2 as SVGAGI. CDR3 size: 13 residues. Trimming took off 7 bases at V and 2 bases at J, with 11 bases between the two ends. The CDR3 coding sequence is TGTGCCAGCACCCCTGGAAGAAACTATGGCTACACCTTC. It encodes CASTPGRNYGYTF.

This clone appeared a single time. The chain recombines TRBV5-4 with TRBJ1-2, with a weak D call TRBD1 (6 bases). Germline lookup yields CDR1 SGHNT and CDR2 YYREEE (reference sequence). V was pared by 4 bases and J by 2 bases, with 15 bases between. This CDR3 is 15 amino acids long. The CDR3 protein is CASSQVRGWNYGYTF. The CDR3 DNA reads as TGTGCCAGCAGCCAGGTCAGGGGATGGAACTATGGCTACACCTTC.

V gene TRBV30 combines with J gene TRBJ2-1, with 11 bases identical to TRBD2. CDR1 is GTSNPN, CDR2 SVGIG, per germline (reference sequence). The CDR3 spans 16 residues. Germline trimming cut 1 base from V and 5 bases from J; bases unmatched to any gene: 7. The CDR3 DNA reads TGTGCCTGGAGTGGACTAGCGGGGTTTTCGGACAATGAGCAGTTCTTC. This gives the protein CAWSGLAGFSDNEQFF.